This entry lists 14 T cell receptor beta chains sequenced from one sample in a study of T cell responses to AZD1222 COVID-19 vaccine. The repertoire was sequenced with immunoSEQ multiplex PCR; TCRdb's copy has only in-frame clones and lacks some. The sample shows more than 95,000 clones, 80% to 90% of them seen only once. Sequencing used peripheral blood, obtained on day 0 of MenACWY control vaccination. These receptors originate from an adult in good health.

The chain joins TRBV25-1 to TRBJ2-6, with 8 bases fitting TRBD1. This CDR3 spans 15 amino acids. CDR1 and CDR2 from the germline V gene are MGHDK and SYGVNS. Trimming at V came to 7 bases and at J to 2 bases, leaving 4 bases not matched to a gene. CDR3 sequence: CASIRTGPGANVLTF. Written as DNA, the CDR3 is TGTGCCAGCATTCGGACAGGGCCTGGGGCCAACGTCCTGACTTTC.

The J gene is TRBJ1-2, the V gene TRBV5-4; no reliable D call. Germline V gives CDR1 SGHNT, CDR2 YYREEE (reference sequence). This CDR3 region has 14 residues. V dropped 0 bases and J dropped 1 base, with 7 bases sitting between them. CDR3 protein: CASSLAAVNYGYTF. CDR3 DNA sequence: TGTGCCAGCAGCTTGGCGGCAGTTAACTATGGCTACACCTTC.

This chain uses TRBV11-2 with TRBJ2-1; a possible D gene is TRBD1 (5 bases). CDR3 length: 13 residues. The V gene's germline CDR1 is SGHAT and CDR2 FQNNGV. V was pared by 8 bases and J by 8 bases, with 16 bases between. For the CDR3, the DNA is TGTGCCAGCGGTTGGGCAAGGGGCCATGAGCAGTTCTTC. Its protein product is CASGWARGHEQFF.

The chain couples TRBV9 to TRBJ1-1; no firm D call. Trimming took 3 bases from V and 3 from J, leaving 12 bases between them. Germline V gives CDR1 SGDLS, CDR2 YYNGEE. The CDR3 has 14 residues. The CDR3 coding sequence is TGTGCCAGCAGCGGTGGTGGGGTGCACACTGAAGCTTTCTTT. Its translation: CASSGGGVHTEAFF.

The V call is TRBV2, the J call TRBJ1-2; 7 bases are shared with TRBD1. The CDR3 has 16 amino acids. The ends lost 0 bases at V and 4 bases at J; junction bases unmatched: 8. Germline V gives CDR1 SNHLY, CDR2 FYNNEI. CDR3 loop: CASSEALPGQSYGYTF. As DNA, the CDR3 is TGTGCCAGCAGTGAAGCGCTTCCGGGACAGAGCTATGGCTACACCTTC.

The chain carries TRBV13 and TRBJ2-7; D is unresolved. The CDR3 is 11 amino acids. Per the germline V gene, CDR1 is PRHDT and CDR2 is FYEKMQ (reference sequence). Trimming shortened V by 0 bases and J by 5 bases, and 2 bases separated the two germline ends. The CDR3 reads CASSLGHEQYF. The CDR3 DNA reads as TGTGCCAGCAGCTTAGGACACGAGCAGTACTTC.

This clone appeared a few times. V usage is TRBV7-8 and J usage is TRBJ2-7; the D gene could be TRBD1 or TRBD2 (7 bases each). The CDR3 totals 17 residues. Germline lookup yields CDR1 SGHVS and CDR2 FQNEAQ. V was pared by 7 bases and J by 1 base, with 23 bases between. The CDR3 sequence: CASTFGQAGGASYEQYF. The CDR3, as DNA: TGTGCCAGCACCTTCGGGCAGGCAGGGGGGGCGTCCTACGAGCAGTACTTC.

This clone was seen once. This chain uses TRBV2 with TRBJ2-2; D gene ambiguous. The CDR3 sequence is 12 residues long. Trimming removed 10 bases from V and 6 bases from J, with 12 bases in between. Germline values: CDR1 SNHLY, CDR2 FYNNEI. CDR3 DNA: TGTGCCACCAGACCTGGGCCCGGGGAGCTGTTTTTT. This gives the protein CATRPGPGELFF.

V and J are TRBV6-2 or TRBV6-3 and TRBJ2-7; TRBD2 agrees at 8 bases. V gave up 6 bases and J gave up 0 bases; unmatched junction bases: 4. The germline V gene has CDR1 MNHEY and CDR2 SVGEGT. The CDR3 spans 14 residues. The CDR3 protein is CASSRGGSSYEQYF. CDR3 coding DNA: TGTGCCAGCAGCCGGGGGGGAAGCTCCTACGAGCAGTACTTC.

The DNA for the CDR3 is TGTGCCAGCAGCTTAGGGGCACTAGGGCCCTTCTTC. It is translated as CASSLGALGPFF. This sequence joins TRBV7-2 and TRBJ2-1, with D perhaps TRBD2 (5 bases). The germline V and J ends were trimmed by 1 base and 16 bases, with 14 bases remaining between them. CDR1 and CDR2 (germline): SGHTA, FQGNSA. The CDR3 consists of 12 residues.

This chain uses TRBV9 with TRBJ2-1, with D possibly being TRBD1 or TRBD2 (5 bases each). V dropped 5 bases and J dropped 9 bases, with 21 bases sitting between them. CDR3 length: 15 residues. Germline assignment: CDR1 SGDLS and CDR2 YYNGEE. The CDR3 bases are TGTGCCAGCAGTCCTGACCCGATGTCAGGGACTGAGCAGTTCTTC. Translating it yields CASSPDPMSGTEQFF. The full variable domain, its missing parts supplied by reference TRBV9 and TRBJ2-1, is DSGVTQTPKHLITATGQRVTLRCSPRSGDLSVYWYQQSLDQGLQFLIQYYNGEERAKGNILERFSAQQFPDLHSELNLSSLELGDSALYFCASSPDPMSGTEQFFGPGTRLTVL.

CDR3: CASSIGRGNYGYTF. CDR3 nucleotides: TGTGCCAGTAGTATCGGCAGGGGAAACTATGGCTACACCTTC. This chain links TRBV19 with TRBJ1-2; the D gene is possibly TRBD1 (6 bases). V was shortened by 3 bases and J by 2 bases, with 10 bases between the two germline ends. The CDR3 runs 14 residues. Germline CDR1 LNHDA, CDR2 SQIVND (reference sequence).

CDR3 loop: CSVGSNSNQPQHF. In nucleotides, the CDR3 is TGCAGCGTGGGCTCGAATAGCAATCAGCCCCAGCATTTT. The chain couples TRBV29-1 to TRBJ1-5, with D hard to call. The germline V and J ends were trimmed by 6 bases and 0 bases, with 9 bases remaining between them. Per germline, CDR1 SQVTM and CDR2 ANQGSEA. This CDR3 spans 13 amino acids.

V usage is TRBV7-7 and J usage is TRBJ2-7; the D is unclear. Trimming left V 2 bases short and J 7 bases short, with 27 bases between. CDR1 SSHAT and CDR2 FNYEAQ come from the germline V gene (reference sequence). The CDR3 totals 18 residues. Here the CDR3 reads CASSLRSPKNEVFDEQYF. CDR3 in DNA: TGTGCCAGCAGCTTAAGATCACCCAAGAATGAGGTGTTTGATGAGCAGTACTTC.